This T cell receptor beta chain was recorded in a study of regulatory T cells in long-lasting Graves disease (dated by TCRdb to the early 2020s). Regarding the research as a whole: Patients with newly diagnosed Graves' disease had been on antithyroid drugs for under 3 months. Patients with persistent Graves' disease were compared with patients with newly diagnosed Graves' disease using TCR sequencing and RNA sequencing of peripheral blood. The study was conducted in China and was registered as a clinical trial. A total of around 33 samples underwent TCR sequencing, from 13 patients with persistent Graves' disease and 20 patients with newly diagnosed Graves' disease.

The time point label here, explained by the study, means: newly diagnosed GD, antithyroid drugs for less than 3 months. RNA was extracted from PBMCs in TRIzol for both TCR sequencing and RNA sequencing. The diagnosis of Graves' disease followed American Thyroid Association guidelines. Recruitment of patients was carried out at an endocrinology department in Xi'an, China. Each patient gave about 9.1 milliliters of peripheral blood, collected in an EDTA anticoagulant tube. PBMCs were isolated by Ficoll Paque Plus density gradient separation without further T cell sorting. An Agilent 2100 Bioanalyzer and agarose gel were used to assess RNA quality, and a NanoDrop 2000 was used to measure RNA concentration. The library was generated by multiplex PCR. The reads were generated on an Illumina HiSeq 4000. CDR3 regions were amplified by Arm-PCR with iRepertoire HTBI primers to construct TCR beta libraries. Gel purification was performed on PCR products prior to sequencing. The authors processed their data as follows. Gene usage analysis of CDR3 amino acid clonotypes relied on the roughly 60 TRBV and 12 to 15 TRBJ segments identified across samples. COPE and FqMerger were used to merge filtered high-quality paired reads into contigs. BLAST was used to align contigs to IMGT TRBV, TRBD and TRBJ reference genes, and CDR3 was defined according to IMGT. Clonotypes above 0.1% frequency were classified as highly expanded clones. Shannon entropy was used to measure repertoire diversity, and the Gini coefficient was used to measure V-J evenness. A clonotype found in more than one individual was treated as public. TCRdb reworked the public reads: Q25 trimming with fastp, MiXCR clone assembly, productive beta chains retained. Under each unique CDR3 protein, matching rows form one entry showing the most common genes and DNA. The V and J calls come from TCRdb's annotation, not from the publication. Present in this sample are a few hundred thousand distinct CDR3 sequences, about a sixth of which were seen just once. Of the sample, just over 20% is held by the ten largest clones.

Broad study findings and their caveats: Only peripheral blood was studied, because thyroid tissue, the primary lesion, was inaccessible. Sequencing and analysis were restricted to the TCR beta chain. A larger number of public clonotypes was shared among persistent patients (under 3,000) than among newly diagnosed patients (around 970). Compared with newly diagnosed patients, patients with persistent Graves' disease had lower TCR Shannon entropy and fewer highly expanded clones, which suggests clonal expansion. The small sample size was acknowledged by the authors as a limitation that may reduce accuracy.

This clonotype was seen a handful of times. Its antigen remains undetermined. No base qualities exist here, and no much larger clone lies one base off it. These same records also appear under a second study, on T cells in Graves' hyperthyroidism and ophthalmopathy. Per the second study: Graves' hyperthyroidism was defined as stable when no progression to ophthalmopathy occurred over 18 months of follow-up. Hyperthyroidism patients were aged 18 to 65 years and newly diagnosed, with disease duration of less than 2 months. Any patient with an uncontrolled infection, another autoimmune disease, pregnancy or lactation was excluded. Clinical symptoms, serum thyroxine and TRAb, thyroid ultrasound, and orbital computed tomography formed the basis for the diagnoses. The first round of RT-PCR for the TCR CDR3 was performed with the HTBI primer set and the Qiagen OneStep RT-PCR kit. Most expanded thyroid clonotypes (frequency above 0.001) were also detected in blood, a finding suggesting that blood repertoires may reflect thyroid immune responses. Ophthalmopathy was separated from stable hyperthyroidism by a 13 V-J signature model, with 85% to 90% sensitivity and 81% to 82% specificity obtained in cross-validation and 80%/75% obtained in testing. In validation, the model predicted progression to ophthalmopathy a median of 6.5 months before onset, with about 71% sensitivity and about 72% specificity. A discovery cohort of roughly 100 patients, 43 with Graves' ophthalmopathy and under 60 with stable Graves' hyperthyroidism, was used to find distinguishing TCR V-J signatures. Whether ophthalmopathy could be predicted prospectively was tested in an independent validation cohort made up of roughly 19 hyperthyroidism patients plus 17 patients who later progressed to ophthalmopathy. For training and testing, the 100 or so patients in the discovery cohort were randomly divided in a 7:3 ratio. The study also compared thyroid tissue and blood T-cell repertoires from 5 to 7 Graves' hyperthyroidism patients. After sampling, hyperthyroidism patients received methimazole starting at 30 mg daily, and ophthalmopathy patients received high-dose intravenous methylprednisolone. A second multiplex PCR round built the libraries, followed by size selection and purification. Paired-end sequencing of the libraries was performed with 100 bp reads on an Illumina HiSeq2000. SOAPnuke was used to process the raw data, with reads discarded if the reads contained adapters or uncalled bases, had a mean Phred below 15, or lacked an exact constant-primer or identifier match. High-quality paired reads were merged with COPE v1.2.5, and unique nucleotide sequences were defined as clonotypes. MiTCR v1.1 was used to align the clonotypes against IMGT TRBV, TRBD and TRBJ reference segments. Only V-J combinations with frequency above 0.0001, covering 99% to 99.2% of repertoires, were analysed. A TCS score was defined as the ratio between F50 (clonal expansion) and ExV (chaos), using BLOSUM62-based TCRdist between CDR3 peptides within each V-J. Welch's t-statistics and random forest reduced 500 to 650 V-J features to under 15, which were used in a naive Bayes classifier (R e1071). No statistical method was used to set the sample size in advance, and investigators knew the group allocation. TCR Vbeta CDR3 sequencing of fewer than 150 peripheral blood samples (more than 40 ophthalmopathy, 75 or so hyperthyroidism and approximately 17 progressor patients) is reported in the paper.

This clonotype originated in a young woman with Graves disease. Donor details come from another sample of the same person, matched by shared clones. The specimen was peripheral blood mononuclear cells (PBMCs), collected at new diagnosis, from a patient treated with antithyroid drugs.

The CDR3 sequence is CAVSESTDTQYF. The DNA sequence is given as TGTGCCGTCAGTGAGAGCACAGATACGCAGTATTTT. The receptor chain draws on TRBV6-1 and TRBJ2-3; the D gene assignment is ambiguous. V gives up 11 bases and J gives up 0 bases, and the segment between their germline ends measures 9 bases. Sequences MNHNS (CDR1) and SASEGT (CDR2) are obtained from the germline V gene. Including the terminal cysteine and phenylalanine, the CDR3 comprises 12 residues. Only the CDR3 region is kept as DNA, spanning 36 bases read in frame from base 1.